This passage covers 19 T cell receptor beta chains from one sample sequenced in a study of T cell repertoires in cytomegalovirus infection. Their antigen targets remain unknown. MiXCR, applied by TCRdb to the reads, yields one record per CDR3 protein. The table records around 110,000 distinct CDR3 sequences, around a tenth of them present only once. Sample: PBMCs, sequenced either directly or after in vitro stimulation (not recorded which). The receptors shown here come from a human donor in good health (CMV status not recorded). Some clones in this sample may be carry-over from other donors' samples.

This clonotype has just a few counts. The rearrangement joins TRBV4-3 to TRBJ2-7; D remains unclear. Germline V gene data show CDR1 as LGHNA and CDR2 as YSLEER. The CDR3 runs 15 residues. The germline V and J ends were trimmed by 2 bases and 4 bases, with 15 bases remaining between them. CDR3 in DNA: TGCGCCAGCAGCCAATACATAGGGCAGAAGTACGAGCAGTACTTC. Translating it yields CASSQYIGQKYEQYF.

The V gene is TRBV19, the J gene TRBJ2-1; D uncertain. Germline assignment: CDR1 LNHDA and CDR2 SQIVND (reference sequence). The CDR3 is made up of 11 amino acids. Between the trimmed V and J ends, which lost 5 bases and 8 bases, there was a span of 7 bases. CDR3 loop: CASSWLDEQFF. In DNA form, the CDR3 reads TGTGCCAGTAGTTGGCTCGATGAGCAGTTCTTC.

V usage is TRBV9 and J usage is TRBJ1-3; tentative D call: TRBD1 (5 bases). CDR3 length: 13 residues. The V end was cut by 3 bases, the J end by 7 bases, with 11 bases between. Per the germline V gene, CDR1 is SGDLS and CDR2 is YYNGEE. CDR3 nucleotide sequence: TGTGCCAGCAGCGCGAGGGACGGCAACACCATATATTTT. Amino acids: CASSARDGNTIYF.

This clonotype has ten or more counts. This chain uses TRBV29-1 with TRBJ2-7, with D unclear. The CDR3 is made up of 14 amino acids. V shed 1 base and J shed 0 bases, with 10 bases lying between them. The germline V gene has CDR1 SQVTM and CDR2 ANQGSEA. CDR3 nucleotides: TGCAGCGTTGAAGTCGCAGGTAGCTCCTACGAGCAGTACTTC. Translated: CSVEVAGSSYEQYF.

The V call is TRBV6-2 or TRBV6-3, the J call TRBJ1-1; D remains unclear. The CDR3 extends over 12 amino acids. Trimming removed 3 bases at V and 5 bases at J, with 7 bases between. CDR1 and CDR2 (germline): MNHEY, SVGEGT. This CDR3 is CASSYGRTEAFF. As DNA, the CDR3 is TGTGCCAGCAGTTATGGTCGGACTGAAGCTTTCTTT.

Worth noting for this clonotype: It may be a read error: a sequence one base away is much more abundant. V is TRBV27 and J is TRBJ2-7, with 13 bases identical to TRBD2. The length of the CDR3 is 16 residues. Germline loops: CDR1 MNHEY, CDR2 SMNVEV (reference sequence). Germline trimming cut 8 bases from V and 0 bases from J; bases unmatched to any gene: 7. CDR3 sequence: CASGPWTSGSSYEQYF. The CDR3 bases are TGTGCCAGCGGTCCCTGGACTAGCGGGAGCTCCTACGAGCAGTACTTC.

This clonotype has only a few counts. The chain couples TRBV6-1 to TRBJ1-4, with D unclear. Trimming took 2 bases from V and 10 from J, leaving 8 bases between them. This CDR3 has 12 residues. Germline-derived CDR1 and CDR2 are MNHNS and SASEGT. The CDR3 coding sequence is TGTGCCAGCAGTGAATTACGGTTAAAACTGTTTTTT. Its protein product is CASSELRLKLFF.

This clonotype was counted ten times or more. The chain recombines TRBV7-2 with TRBJ2-1, with TRBD2 matching 10 bases. Trimming cost V 2 bases and J 7 bases; bases outside gene matches: 17. This CDR3 has 19 residues. Germline V gene data show CDR1 as SGHTA and CDR2 as FQGNSA. The CDR3 protein is CASSLSLAGDVGSKNEQFF. The CDR3 bases are TGTGCCAGCAGCTTAAGCCTAGCGGGAGATGTTGGGTCGAAGAATGAGCAGTTCTTC.

The table lists this clonotype with many counts. V gene TRBV7-8 combines with J gene TRBJ2-7, with TRBD1 matching over 8 bases. The V and J ends lost 4 bases and 3 bases, in that order; junction bases with no gene match: 5. The CDR3 loop spans 14 amino acids. Germline-derived CDR1 and CDR2 are SGHVS and FQNEAQ. CDR3 sequence: CASSSDRVVYEQYF. The CDR3 DNA reads as TGTGCCAGCAGCTCGGACAGGGTGGTCTACGAGCAGTACTTC. Filled out from reference TRBV7-8 and TRBJ2-7, the complete variable domain reads GAGVSQSPRYKVAKRGQDVALRCDPISGHVSLFWYQQALGQGPEFLTYFQNEAQLDKSGLPSDRFFAERPEGSVSTLKIQRTQQEDSAVYLCASSSDRVVYEQYFGPGTRLTVT.

The table lists this clonotype with many counts. The rearrangement uses TRBV11-3 and TRBJ2-3, with D tentatively TRBD2 (6 bases). Trimming shortened V by 5 bases and J by 4 bases, and 16 bases separated the two germline ends. Germline V gene lookup returns CDR1 SGHNT and CDR2 YENEEA. The CDR3 is 15 amino acids. CDR3 sequence (DNA): TGTGCCAGCAGCCCGGAGGGGAGGTCCGCAGATACGCAGTATTTT. It codes for CASSPEGRSADTQYF.

This clonotype was detected ten times or more. This chain uses TRBV4-1 with TRBJ1-1; D gene ambiguous. The CDR3 sequence is 14 residues long. CDR1 and CDR2 (germline): MGHRA, YSYEKL. Trimming took off 1 base at V and 3 bases at J, with 9 bases between the two ends. The CDR3 protein is CASSQGWRDTEAFF. CDR3 sequence (DNA): TGCGCCAGCAGCCAAGGTTGGCGGGACACTGAAGCTTTCTTT.

Ten or more counts support this clonotype. This chain joins TRBV7-8 and TRBJ1-3; TRBD1 is a possible D gene (6 bases). The CDR3 length is 17 residues. The germline V and J ends were trimmed by 8 bases and 2 bases, with 22 bases remaining between them. Germline V CDR1 and CDR2: SGHVS, FQNEAQ. This CDR3 is CASAPHGRTVTGNTIYF. CDR3 coding DNA: TGTGCCAGCGCTCCCCACGGTCGGACAGTGACTGGAAACACCATATATTTT. Using reference TRBV7-8 and TRBJ1-3 for the parts outside the CDR3, the full variable domain is GAGVSQSPRYKVAKRGQDVALRCDPISGHVSLFWYQQALGQGPEFLTYFQNEAQLDKSGLPSDRFFAERPEGSVSTLKIQRTQQEDSAVYLCASAPHGRTVTGNTIYFGEGSWLTVV.

This clonotype was seen only a few times. The chain has TRBV28 and TRBJ1-5; possibly TRBD1 for D (5 bases). The V and J ends lost 5 bases and 7 bases respectively, with 18 bases between them. Germline V gene sequence: CDR1 MDHEN, CDR2 SYDVKM. CDR3 length: 15 residues. CDR3 nucleotide sequence: TGTGCCAGCAGTGTAGACAGTTCGCCGCGGCAGCCCCAGCATTTT. This gives the protein CASSVDSSPRQPQHF.

The chain links TRBV3-1 to TRBJ2-1; D unresolved. The CDR3 loop spans 12 amino acids. Germline V gives CDR1 LGHDT, CDR2 YNNKEL (reference sequence). Trimming cost V 4 bases and J 9 bases, with 10 bases left between them. CDR3 coding DNA: TGTGCCAGCAGCCGTGGAGACCTTGAGCAGTTCTTC. Amino acids: CASSRGDLEQFF.

This clonotype occurred once. A much larger clone lies one base from this, so it may be a read error. Since the CDR3 does not end with the conserved phenylalanine or tryptophan, this likely comes from a read error. This chain connects TRBV7-2 to TRBJ1-1, with 8 bases lining up with TRBD1. CDR1 and CDR2 (germline): SGHTA, FQGNSA. CDR3 size: 15 residues. Unmatched junction bases numbered 15, after V lost 4 bases and J lost 11 bases. CDR3: CASSSQQSGGGAAFL. CDR3 sequence (DNA): TGTGCCAGCAGCTCCCAGCAATCAGGGGGCGGAGCGGCTTTCTTG.

This chain links TRBV7-9 with TRBJ2-5; TRBD1 is a possible D gene (5 bases). V lost 1 base to trimming and J lost 5 bases, with 8 bases between them. There are 13 residues in the CDR3. Germline CDR1 SEHNR, CDR2 FQNEAQ (reference sequence). The CDR3 reads CASSLGGRETQYF. CDR3 DNA sequence: TGTGCCAGCAGCTTAGGGGGCCGGGAGACCCAGTACTTC.

This clonotype was recorded a few times. The chain employs TRBV7-8 and TRBJ1-3; no firm D call. The CDR3 extends over 14 amino acids. Trimming took 4 bases from V and 1 from J, leaving 8 bases between them. Germline V CDR1 and CDR2: SGHVS, FQNEAQ. DNA of the CDR3: TGTGCCAGCAGCTCGACGAGGTCTGGAAACACCATATATTTT. It encodes CASSSTRSGNTIYF.

There are many counts of this clonotype. This chain joins TRBV7-9 and TRBJ2-2, with D possibly TRBD2 on 5 matching bases. This CDR3 comprises 16 residues. V was trimmed by 5 bases and J by 0 bases, leaving 13 bases between them. CDR1 is SEHNR, CDR2 FQNEAQ, per germline (reference sequence). CDR3 in amino acids: CASSPRGTANTGELFF. The CDR3, as DNA: TGTGCCAGCAGCCCTCGGGGAACCGCGAACACCGGGGAGCTGTTTTTT.

In this sample, this clonotype turned up many times. The genes are TRBV4-1 and TRBJ1-2; D ambiguous. Germline V gene lookup returns CDR1 MGHRA and CDR2 YSYEKL. The CDR3 runs to 15 residues. Trimming pared 0 bases from V and 4 bases from J, leaving 12 bases between. CDR3 sequence: CASSQDSQRSYGYTF. As DNA, the CDR3 is TGCGCCAGCAGCCAAGACAGCCAAAGATCCTATGGCTACACCTTC.